This TCR beta chain appears in the sequencing data of a study of shared clonotypes between healthy human individuals. Study-level information: Researchers drew samples from a couple of women and three men aged 18 to 49.

Broader study findings: A reduction in generation probabilities was seen for non-shared clonotypes relative to those shared by all four donors. Researchers sampled only blood; tissue repertoires likely differ.

Using roughly 180 ng DNA, tens of thousands of T cell genomes, the sorted-subset replicate PCRs were run. The assay was immunoSEQ multiplex PCR, and TCRdb's table has in-frame clones only and misses some. Among fewer than 850,000 clones listed, less than 95% were seen once. Trimming stripped 4 bases from V and 4 bases from J, with 14 bases between. Germline V gene sequence: CDR1 LGHNA, CDR2 YSLEER. The CDR3 is made up of 15 amino acids. This clone was detected many times. The antigen is undetermined. Sequencing was carried out using memory CD8+ T cells from PBMCs. Regarding subset: CD45RO+ cells pooled with CCR7-negative TemRA cells. The J gene is TRBJ2-1, the V gene TRBV4-3; D is ambiguous. The TCR comes from a man younger than 35 in good health. Some clones in this sample may be carry-over from other donors' samples. For the CDR3, the DNA is TGCGCCAGCAGCCTAGACTCGACTGGATACAATGAGCAGTTCTTC. This translates into CASSLDSTGYNEQFF.